These 21 T cell receptor beta chains were all obtained from the same sample, sequenced in a study of T cells after yellow fever vaccination. One entry per CDR3 protein, called by TCRdb with MiXCR from the 5' RACE reads. The sample has about 350,000 distinct CDR3 sequences, roughly 8.3% seen once. The sequences come from PBMCs, collected approximately 40 days after the first yellow fever vaccination. The receptors shown here come from a young man who received the YFV17D yellow fever vaccine.

This clonotype was recorded many times. V usage is TRBV29-1 and J usage is TRBJ2-3; 7 bases map to TRBD1. In germline, CDR1 is SQVTM, CDR2 ANQGSEA. The CDR3 contains 13 residues. V lost 5 bases to trimming and J lost 0 bases; unmatched junction nucleotides: 2. The CDR3 spells CSVRGRSTDTQYF. The DNA of the CDR3 is TGCAGCGTTAGGGGGCGAAGCACAGATACGCAGTATTTT.

This clonotype came up a few times. The rearrangement joins TRBV3-1 to TRBJ2-2, with D possibly TRBD1 on 5 matching bases. This CDR3 contains 17 residues. The V gene's germline CDR1 is LGHDT and CDR2 YNNKEL (reference sequence). Trimming stripped 2 bases from V and 2 bases from J, with 15 bases between. The CDR3 loop reads CASSQTTTEPNTGELFF. The CDR3 DNA sequence: TGTGCCAGCAGCCAAACTACGACAGAGCCTAACACCGGGGAGCTGTTTTTT.

This clonotype has a handful of counts. The chain uses TRBV12-3 or TRBV12-4 and TRBJ1-2, with D possibly TRBD1 on 5 matching bases. The V and J ends lost 6 bases and 5 bases respectively, with 13 bases between them. This CDR3 is built from 13 residues. The CDR3 DNA is TGTGCCAGCAGCCCTATGACAGATTATGGCTACACCTTC. Encoded protein: CASSPMTDYGYTF.

The chain employs TRBV24-1 and TRBJ1-5; 7 bases align to TRBD1. V dropped 8 bases and J dropped 4; count of bases not matched to a gene: 4. In germline, CDR1 is KGHDR, CDR2 SFDVKD. This CDR3 comprises 13 residues. The CDR3 sequence: CATTGGSNQPQHF. The CDR3 nucleotides read TGTGCCACCACAGGGGGGTCGAATCAGCCCCAGCATTTT.

This rearrangement joins TRBV6-5 to TRBJ2-7; 10 nucleotides line up with TRBD2. The CDR3 runs 15 residues. Germline V lookup: CDR1 MNHEY, CDR2 SVGAGI. V dropped 4 bases and J dropped 2; count of bases not matched to a gene: 5. CDR3 sequence reads: CASSFGLAGAYEQYV. DNA of the CDR3: TGTGCCAGCAGTTTTGGGCTAGCGGGGGCCTACGAGCAGTACGTC.

This clonotype has ten or more counts. The chain has TRBV5-1 and TRBJ2-1; possible D gene TRBD2, 10 bases. Germline V lookup: CDR1 SGHRS, CDR2 YFSETQ. The CDR3 spans 15 residues. V lost 4 bases and J lost 7, with 18 bases in between. As DNA, the CDR3 is TGCGCCAGCAGCCAGCGGGGGGGGACAGGGAATGAGCAGTTCTTC. Residues: CASSQRGGTGNEQFF.

This clonotype was counted ten times or more. The CDR3 DNA reads TGTGCCTGGAGTGTGCGGGTACAAGAGACCCAGTACTTC. Protein sequence: CAWSVRVQETQYF. V and J are TRBV30 and TRBJ2-5; tentative D call: TRBD2 (5 bases). The germline CDR1 and CDR2 sequences are GTSNPN and SVGIG (reference sequence). Trimming took 0 bases from V and 2 from J, leaving 7 bases between them. This CDR3 is built from 13 residues.

This clonotype turned up a few times. This rearrangement joins TRBV4-3 to TRBJ2-2; D remains ambiguous. The V gene's germline CDR1 is LGHNA and CDR2 YSLEER. The CDR3 contains 16 residues. V lost 0 bases and J lost 6, with 14 bases in between. CDR3 region: CASSQEGVGGAGELFF. In nucleotides, the CDR3 is TGCGCCAGCAGCCAAGAAGGCGTCGGTGGGGCCGGGGAGCTGTTTTTT.

This clonotype was detected only a few times. The V gene is TRBV5-1, the J gene TRBJ1-4, with 7 bases aligning to TRBD1. The V segment lost 4 bases and the J segment 7 bases; nucleotides outside the gene matches: 7. The CDR3 extends over 14 amino acids. CDR1 and CDR2 from the germline V gene are SGHRS and YFSETQ. CDR3 in amino acids: CASSAPGQSEKLFF. CDR3 DNA: TGCGCCAGCAGCGCCCCGGGACAGAGTGAAAAACTGTTTTTT.

The rearrangement uses TRBV11-2 and TRBJ2-3; D may be TRBD1 (6 bases). The germline CDR1 and CDR2 sequences are SGHAT and FQNNGV. The CDR3 length is 16 residues. Trimming pared 1 base from V and 0 bases from J, leaving 11 bases between. CDR3 bases: TGTGCCAGCAGCTTAGTCAGGGGCTCTAGCACAGATACGCAGTATTTT. It encodes CASSLVRGSSTDTQYF.

This clonotype was observed at least ten times. V and J are TRBV5-1 and TRBJ1-6; 11 bases match TRBD1. The CDR3 contains 15 residues. Trimming cost V 0 bases and J 9 bases; bases outside gene matches: 2. Germline V gene sequence: CDR1 SGHRS, CDR2 YFSETQ. The CDR3 bases are TGCGCCAGCAGCTTGGAAGGGACAGGGGGTTCACCCCTCCACTTT. Protein: CASSLEGTGGSPLHF.

This clonotype was seen repeatedly, ten times or more. The rearrangement links TRBV30 to TRBJ2-1; no clear D. Trimming shortened V by 8 bases and J by 0 bases, and 11 bases separated the two germline ends. The CDR3 sequence is 13 residues long. Germline CDR1 is GTSNPN and CDR2 is SVGIG (reference sequence). CDR3 nucleotide sequence: TGTGCCCTTCGTAGGAGCTCCTACAATGAGCAGTTCTTC. This codes for CALRRSSYNEQFF.

This chain uses TRBV5-1 with TRBJ2-1, with TRBD1 as a possible D gene (5 bases). In germline, CDR1 is SGHRS, CDR2 YFSETQ. This CDR3 comprises 13 residues. V lost 1 base and J 8 bases, leaving 10 bases between the germline ends. The CDR3 DNA is TGCGCCAGCAGCTTGCAGGGTAGCTATGAGCAGTTCTTC. The encoded protein is CASSLQGSYEQFF.

This clonotype was found many times. V and J are TRBV7-8 and TRBJ2-3, with D tentatively TRBD2 (5 bases). Trimming removed 3 bases from V and 5 bases from J, with 15 bases in between. The CDR3 has 15 residues. CDR1 SGHVS and CDR2 FQNEAQ come from the germline V gene. CDR3 sequence reads: CASSFPGLLEDTQYF. Here the CDR3 DNA reads TGTGCCAGCAGCTTCCCTGGACTCCTAGAAGATACGCAGTATTTT.

This clonotype was observed a few times. This sequence joins TRBV7-9 and TRBJ2-1, with a weak D call TRBD2 (5 bases). V shed 0 bases and J shed 6 bases, with 12 bases lying between them. CDR1 SEHNR and CDR2 FQNEAQ come from the germline V gene (reference sequence). This CDR3 contains 15 residues. DNA of the CDR3: TGTGCCAGCAGCTTAGCAGAGGGTGTGGGCAATGAGCAGTTCTTC. Protein: CASSLAEGVGNEQFF.

This clonotype was detected ten times or more. The V call is TRBV5-1, the J call TRBJ2-1; 9 bases agree with TRBD2. The CDR3 has 14 amino acids. V dropped 5 bases and J dropped 9; count of bases not matched to a gene: 9. Germline CDR1 SGHRS, CDR2 YFSETQ. The CDR3 region is CASRYLAGNSEQFF. In DNA, the CDR3 is TGCGCCAGCAGATACCTAGCGGGGAACAGTGAGCAGTTCTTC.

The chain joins TRBV27 to TRBJ2-7; 9 bases fit TRBD1. Germline trimming cut 4 bases from V and 3 bases from J; bases unmatched to any gene: 10. This CDR3 region has 16 residues. Germline values: CDR1 MNHEY, CDR2 SMNVEV (reference sequence). Here the CDR3 reads CASSSPTGTGFYEQYF. The CDR3 region has the DNA TGTGCCAGCAGTTCTCCGACCGGGACAGGGTTCTACGAGCAGTACTTC.

This clonotype was observed at least ten times. This chain joins TRBV7-6 and TRBJ1-1; TRBD1 agrees at 7 bases. This CDR3 contains 15 residues. V was pared by 4 bases and J by 4 bases, with 9 bases of the junction left unmatched. Looked up from germline, CDR1 is SGHVS and CDR2 is FNYEAQ. CDR3 in DNA: TGTGCCAGCAGCTGGAAGACAGGGCCGGGCACTGAAGCTTTCTTT. Its translation: CASSWKTGPGTEAFF.

The chain combines TRBV5-5 with TRBJ2-7; D is ambiguous. This CDR3 comprises 14 residues. The V gene lost 4 bases and the J gene lost 3 bases, with 14 bases spanning the gap. Germline values: CDR1 SGHKS, CDR2 YYEKEE (reference sequence). The CDR3 DNA follows: TGTGCCAGCAGCCCTGGGGTCCGCTGCTACGAGCAGTACTTC. Encoded protein: CASSPGVRCYEQYF.

This clonotype was seen more than once but under ten times. The chain carries TRBV7-2 and TRBJ1-1; no clear D. The CDR3 runs 14 residues. V was trimmed by 5 bases and J by 6 bases, leaving 16 bases between them. CDR1 and CDR2 (germline): SGHTA, FQGNSA. The CDR3, as DNA: TGTGCCAGCAGCCCCCGAGCCCGGTCCCCTGAAGCTTTCTTT. Translating it yields CASSPRARSPEAFF. Full variable domain (rest looked up from reference TRBV7-2 and TRBJ1-1): GAGVSQSPSNKVTEKGKDVELRCDPISGHTALYWYRQSLGQGLEFLIYFQGNSAPDKSGLPSDRFSAERTGGSVSTLTIQRTQQEDSAVYLCASSPRARSPEAFFGQGTRLTVV.

This clonotype was seen many times. The chain combines TRBV27 with TRBJ1-4; no reliable D call. Germline CDR1 and CDR2: MNHEY and SMNVEV (reference sequence). Trimming took off 3 bases at V and 8 bases at J, with 16 bases between the two ends. The CDR3 extends over 15 amino acids. In DNA, the CDR3 is TGTGCCAGCAGTTTTGTCACGGGGATCGGGGAAAAACTGTTTTTT. Amino acids: CASSFVTGIGEKLFF.